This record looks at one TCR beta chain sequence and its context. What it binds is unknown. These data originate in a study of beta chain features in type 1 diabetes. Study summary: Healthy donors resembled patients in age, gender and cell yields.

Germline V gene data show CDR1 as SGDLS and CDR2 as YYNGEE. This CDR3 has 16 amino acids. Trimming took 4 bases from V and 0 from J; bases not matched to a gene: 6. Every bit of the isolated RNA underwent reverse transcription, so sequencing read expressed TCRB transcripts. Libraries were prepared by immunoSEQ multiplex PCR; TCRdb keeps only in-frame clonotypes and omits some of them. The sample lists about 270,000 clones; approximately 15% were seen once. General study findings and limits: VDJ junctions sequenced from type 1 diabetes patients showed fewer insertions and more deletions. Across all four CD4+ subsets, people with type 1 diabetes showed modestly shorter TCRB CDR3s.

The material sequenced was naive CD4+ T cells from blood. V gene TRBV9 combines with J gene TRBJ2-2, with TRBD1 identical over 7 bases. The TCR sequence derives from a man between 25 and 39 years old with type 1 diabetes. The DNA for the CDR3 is TGTGCCAGCAGCCTAACGACAGGGACGAACACCGGGGAGCTGTTTTTT. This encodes CASSLTTGTNTGELFF. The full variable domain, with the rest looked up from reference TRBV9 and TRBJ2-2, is DSGVTQTPKHLITATGQRVTLRCSPRSGDLSVYWYQQSLDQGLQFLIQYYNGEERAKGNILERFSAQQFPDLHSELNLSSLELGDSALYFCASSLTTGTNTGELFFGEGSRLTVL.